These 23 T cell receptor beta chains were all obtained from the same sample, sequenced in a study of blood T cell repertoires in COVID-19 (dated by TCRdb to 2018 to 2021). Library preparation employed the immunoSEQ multiplex PCR assay. Held by TCRdb, this immuneACCESS table contains in-frame sequences only and omits some clones. Under half of the omission traces to an unresolved V gene where checked; the cause of the rest is unknown. The sample includes some 250,000 clones, with approximately 85% observed a single time. The ten largest clones capture 1.5% to 2% of the sample. The sample taken for sequencing was PBMCs or T cells enriched from blood (not recorded which). Every receptor here comes from a woman aged 50 to 60 who had recovered from COVID-19.

The V gene is TRBV6-6, the J gene TRBJ2-7; D is perhaps TRBD1 (5 bases). Trimming removed 0 bases at V and 3 bases at J, with 15 bases between. CDR3 length: 16 amino acids. CDR1 and CDR2 from the germline V gene are MNHNY and SVGAGI (reference sequence). CDR3 loop: CASSYSWGREDYEQYF. DNA of the CDR3: TGTGCCAGCAGTTACTCGTGGGGCAGGGAAGACTACGAGCAGTACTTC.

This clone was recorded once. The rearrangement joins TRBV7-9 to TRBJ2-1; 7 bases map to TRBD2. There are 16 residues in the CDR3. CDR1 is SEHNR and CDR2 is FQNEAQ in the germline V gene (reference sequence). The ends lost 1 base at V and 2 bases at J; junction bases unmatched: 5. The CDR3 reads CASSLGNGRPYNEQFF. CDR3 DNA: TGTGCCAGCAGCTTAGGAAACGGGAGGCCCTACAATGAGCAGTTCTTC.

The chain joins TRBV5-1 to TRBJ2-3; D may be TRBD2 (5 bases). CDR3 length equals 17 residues. Germline V gene lookup returns CDR1 SGHRS and CDR2 YFSETQ. Between the trimmed V and J ends, which lost 7 bases and 5 bases, there was a span of 26 bases. The CDR3 is CASRQQLVIREGDTQYF. The CDR3 DNA sequence: TGCGCCAGCCGCCAGCAGCTTGTAATCAGAGAGGGAGATACGCAGTATTTT.

The CDR3 loop is CASSEWARPGYGYTF. CDR3 DNA sequence: TGTGCCAGCAGTGAATGGGCCAGGCCCGGCTATGGCTACACCTTC. The rearrangement uses TRBV25-1 and TRBJ1-2; no clear D. Trimming took 1 base from V and 4 from J, leaving 13 bases between them. The germline V gene has CDR1 MGHDK and CDR2 SYGVNS. This CDR3 comprises 15 residues.

This sequence joins TRBV7-2 and TRBJ2-2; the D gene is possibly TRBD2 (6 bases). The CDR3 extends over 13 amino acids. Trimming removed 7 bases from V and 7 bases from J, with 13 bases in between. Germline CDR1 is SGHTA and CDR2 is FQGNSA. The CDR3 DNA reads TGTGCCAGCACGCCCGGGGGTGGCGGGGAGCTGTTTTTT. Translated: CASTPGGGGELFF.

V gene TRBV5-8 combines with J gene TRBJ2-5, with 8 positions matching TRBD1. The CDR3 covers 15 residues. The germline gives CDR1 SGHTS, CDR2 YDEGEE. J gave up 5 bases and V 2 bases, and 8 bases lay outside the gene matches. The CDR3 here is CASSLGQGARETQYF. The CDR3 region has the DNA TGTGCCAGCAGCTTAGGGCAGGGGGCCAGGGAGACCCAGTACTTC.

This chain uses TRBV7-8 with TRBJ1-1; perhaps TRBD1 as D (5 bases). The CDR3 has 16 residues. V dropped 7 bases and J dropped 1 base, with 19 bases sitting between them. Germline V CDR1 and CDR2: SGHVS, FQNEAQ. The CDR3 reads CASTVDRGTRNTEAFF. The CDR3, as DNA: TGTGCCAGCACCGTCGATCGGGGGACGAGGAACACTGAAGCTTTCTTT.

This clone was recorded only once. The chain combines TRBV7-9 with TRBJ2-2; D gene uncertain. Germline CDR1 SEHNR, CDR2 FQNEAQ (reference sequence). The CDR3 length is 14 residues. V lost 7 bases and J lost 4, with 13 bases in between. CDR3 sequence (DNA): TGTGCCAGCATCCTAACTTCGGGCACCGGGGAGCTGTTTTTT. Protein product: CASILTSGTGELFF.

There are a few counts of this clone. The chain carries TRBV10-3 and TRBJ1-2, with D possibly being TRBD1 (6 bases). With 11 bases removed from V and 4 bases from J, the gap between germline ends came to 17 bases. The V gene's germline CDR1 is ENHRY and CDR2 SYGVKD. The CDR3 spans 13 residues. The CDR3 sequence: CAARDTGGYGYTF. The CDR3 coding sequence is TGTGCCGCCCGGGACACCGGTGGCTATGGCTACACCTTC.

This rearrangement joins TRBV19 to TRBJ1-6; D not certain. The germline CDR1 and CDR2 sequences are LNHDA and SQIVND (reference sequence). The V gene lost 5 bases and the J gene lost 0 bases, with 8 bases spanning the gap. The CDR3 spans 15 residues. The CDR3: CASSRGSSYNSPLHF. The CDR3 bases are TGTGCCAGTAGTCGCGGGAGCTCCTATAATTCACCCCTCCACTTT.

This clone appeared a single time. This sequence joins TRBV11-1 and TRBJ2-1, with D unresolved. CDR1 is SGHAT and CDR2 is FQDESV in the germline V gene (reference sequence). The V end was cut by 3 bases, the J end by 0 bases, with 12 bases between. The CDR3 totals 16 residues. CDR3 DNA sequence: TGTGCCAGCAGCTTGTTTACGATGAGCTCCTACAATGAGCAGTTCTTC. Protein sequence: CASSLFTMSSYNEQFF.

The V gene is TRBV20-1, the J gene TRBJ2-7, with D perhaps matching TRBD1 (5 bases). Trimming removed 3 bases from V and 4 bases from J, with 16 bases in between. CDR3 length: 14 amino acids. Germline V CDR1 and CDR2: DFQATT, SNEGSKA (reference sequence). The CDR3 is CSASQDTKRYEQYF. In DNA form, the CDR3 reads TGCAGTGCTAGTCAGGACACAAAGCGATACGAGCAGTACTTC.

V usage is TRBV15 and J usage is TRBJ1-1, with D tentatively TRBD1 (6 bases). Per germline, CDR1 LNHNV and CDR2 YYDKDF (reference sequence). Trimming shortened V by 4 bases and J by 1 base, and 16 bases separated the two germline ends. The CDR3 has 16 residues. The CDR3 region has the DNA TGTGCCACCAGCAACCGACGTTCGACAGGGAACACTGAAGCTTTCTTT. Translation: CATSNRRSTGNTEAFF.

The gene calls are TRBV10-3 and TRBJ2-7; TRBD1 matches 8 bases. Germline-derived CDR1 and CDR2 are ENHRY and SYGVKD. CDR3 size: 14 residues. V was clipped by 3 bases and J by 2 bases; unmatched bases: 3. The DNA for the CDR3 is TGTGCCATCAGTGAAAGGACAGGGCCCTACGAGCAGTACTTC. It yields the protein CAISERTGPYEQYF.

The gene calls are TRBV4-2 and TRBJ2-1; D may be TRBD2 (7 bases). Germline V CDR1 and CDR2: LGHNA, YNFKEQ. This CDR3 has 19 residues. The V end lost 6 bases, the J end lost 0 bases, and 24 bases lay between the germline ends. The CDR3 protein is CASRPLGGRDPSSYNEQFF. The CDR3 region has the DNA TGTGCCAGCAGGCCTCTAGGGGGGAGGGACCCGAGCTCCTACAATGAGCAGTTCTTC.

The gene calls are TRBV7-9 and TRBJ1-4; 8 nucleotides align to TRBD1. The CDR3 runs to 15 residues. The V gene end was trimmed by 5 bases and the J gene end by 4 bases; junction bases not matched to a gene: 6. Germline CDR1 SEHNR, CDR2 FQNEAQ (reference sequence). The CDR3 sequence: CASSLPGQVNEKLFF. DNA for the CDR3: TGTGCCAGCAGCCTCCCGGGACAGGTTAATGAAAAACTGTTTTTT.

This chain connects TRBV6-1 to TRBJ2-3; D may be TRBD2 (6 bases). The CDR3 is made up of 16 amino acids. Germline CDR1 reads MNHNS; CDR2 reads SASEGT. V dropped 4 bases and J dropped 4 bases, with 18 bases sitting between them. Here the CDR3 reads CASSAVGGGGADTQYF. CDR3 sequence (DNA): TGTGCCAGCAGTGCGGTTGGCGGAGGAGGGGCAGATACGCAGTATTTT.

The chain recombines TRBV2 with TRBJ2-5, with D perhaps matching TRBD1 (6 bases). CDR1 and CDR2 (germline): SNHLY, FYNNEI. Trimming removed 0 bases from V and 2 bases from J, with 10 bases in between. The CDR3 extends over 15 amino acids. CDR3 DNA: TGTGCCAGCAGTGAAGCCTACGGACAGCAAGAGACCCAGTACTTC. Its translation: CASSEAYGQQETQYF.

CDR3 region: CASSPGLAVDTQYF. For the CDR3, the DNA is TGTGCCAGCAGCCCAGGACTAGCAGTGGATACGCAGTATTTT. This rearrangement joins TRBV7-6 to TRBJ2-3, with 8 bases lining up with TRBD2. The CDR3 has 14 residues. Germline V gene lookup returns CDR1 SGHVS and CDR2 FNYEAQ. Unmatched junction bases numbered 7, after V lost 5 bases and J lost 6 bases.

V is TRBV29-1 and J is TRBJ1-5, with unresolved D. Trimming took 4 bases from V and 2 from J, leaving 12 bases between them. Looked up from germline, CDR1 is SQVTM and CDR2 is ANQGSEA. The CDR3 runs 14 residues. CDR3 sequence (DNA): TGCAGCGTTGCTGCAGGCTTCGGCAATCAGCCCCAGCATTTT. Protein product: CSVAAGFGNQPQHF.

This sequence joins TRBV6-6 and TRBJ1-5; 7 bases are a match to TRBD1. The V gene end was trimmed by 3 bases and the J gene end by 4 bases; junction bases not matched to a gene: 9. The CDR3 extends over 16 amino acids. Germline loops: CDR1 MNHNY, CDR2 SVGAGI (reference sequence). DNA of the CDR3: TGTGCCAGCAGTTATTATTCGGGACAGACAAATCAGCCCCAGCATTTT. This translates into CASSYYSGQTNQPQHF.

This chain joins TRBV30 and TRBJ2-6, with 7 bases lining up with TRBD2. Trimming removed 0 bases from V and 0 bases from J; junction bases left unmatched: 5. Per the germline V gene, CDR1 is GTSNPN and CDR2 is SVGIG (reference sequence). The CDR3 runs to 17 residues. CDR3 sequence (DNA): TGTGCCTGGAGTGTGGGGGGGACCAACTCTGGGGCCAACGTCCTGACTTTC. Encoded protein: CAWSVGGTNSGANVLTF.

V and J are TRBV3-1 (or the pseudogene TRBV3-2) and TRBJ2-2, with 11 nucleotides matching TRBD2. In germline, CDR1 is LGHDT, CDR2 YNNKEL (reference sequence). The V segment lost 1 base and the J segment 3 bases; nucleotides outside the gene matches: 1. The CDR3 has 16 residues. CDR3 DNA sequence: TGTGCCAGCAGCCAAGTAGCGGGAGGGGACACCGGGGAGCTGTTTTTT. As protein: CASSQVAGGDTGELFF.